A single T cell receptor beta chain is shown here with its context. In the authors' methods: Nucleated cell number was recorded as an estimate derived from reference gene primer amplification. Some clones are missing from TCRdb's copy, which holds only in-frame ones; the method was immunoSEQ multiplex PCR. The V and J calls and clone size are taken from that table; D and trimming were inferred from the DNA. This repertoire shows more than 95,000 clones, 81% found once; its top ten account for 37%. This entry belongs to a study of blood T cell repertoires in COVID-19. The length of the CDR3 is 14 residues. The trim removed 5 bases at V and 2 bases at J, leaving 4 bases unmatched. Germline V gene sequence: CDR1 MDHEN, CDR2 SYDVKM.

Sequenced sample: peripheral blood. The TCR sequence derives from an older man with acute or convalescent COVID-19. The V and J genes are TRBV28 and TRBJ2-3; 7 bases line up with TRBD1. This CDR3 reads CASSPQGVTDTQYF. The CDR3 DNA is TGTGCCAGCAGTCCCCAGGGGGTCACAGATACGCAGTATTTT.